These 19 T cell receptor beta chains were sequenced from one sample in a study of Graves' ophthalmopathy and Graves' hyperthyroidism. RNA transcripts provided the template for amplifying TCR beta CDR3 regions. The library came from an HTBI-primed first-round RT-PCR and a second-round multiplex PCR. Using its own MiXCR run on the multiplex PCR reads, TCRdb lists one record per CDR3 protein. The sample shows roughly 420,000 distinct CDR3 sequences, over 20% of them seen only once. Sequencing input: peripheral blood. The receptors were gathered from a woman aged 18-29 years with stable Graves' hyperthyroidism.

This clonotype occurred once. The chain uses TRBV5-1 and TRBJ2-7, with 9 bases lining up with TRBD1. CDR1 is SGHRS and CDR2 is YFSETQ in the germline V gene. V gave up 1 base and J gave up 6 bases; unmatched junction bases: 5. CDR3 length: 14 amino acids. The DNA for the CDR3 is TGCGCCAGCAGCTTGACAGGGGGCTATGGCGAGCAGTACTTC. Encoded protein: CASSLTGGYGEQYF.

This clonotype has at least ten counts. The V call is TRBV20-1, the J call TRBJ2-5; TRBD2 matches at 9 bases. The germline V gene has CDR1 DFQATT and CDR2 SNEGSKA (reference sequence). This CDR3 has 14 amino acids. The junction had 5 bases not matched to a gene; V was cut back by 3 bases and J by 3 bases. The CDR3 coding sequence is TGCAGTGCTAGGACTTTAGCGGGAGAAGAGACCCAGTACTTC. As protein: CSARTLAGEETQYF.

This clonotype was found many times. The V gene is TRBV6-2 or TRBV6-3, the J gene TRBJ2-4, with TRBD2 matching over 15 bases. The CDR3 sequence is 21 residues long. V lost 4 bases to trimming and J lost 0 bases; unmatched junction nucleotides: 13. Germline assignment: CDR1 MNHEY and CDR2 SVGEGT. CDR3 residues: CASSSHYGLAGGDLAKNIQYF. CDR3 nucleotides: TGTGCCAGCAGTTCTCACTATGGACTAGCGGGAGGGGACCTAGCCAAAAACATTCAGTACTTC.

The table lists this clonotype with a count of one. A read error may produce the germline difference seen at one junction end. The chain combines TRBV7-9 with TRBJ2-5, with D perhaps matching TRBD1 (5 bases). There are 13 residues in the CDR3. Germline-derived CDR1 and CDR2 are SEHNR and FQNEAQ (reference sequence). CDR3 nucleotide sequence: TGTGCCAGCAGCTCGACAGAGCAAGGGACCCAGTACTTC. This translates into CASSSTEQGTQYF. Variable domain in full (rest from reference TRBV7-9 and TRBJ2-5): DTGVSQNPRHKITKRGQNVTFRCDPISEHNRLYWYRQTLGQGPEFLTYFQNEAQLEKSRLLSDRFSAERPKGSFSTLEIQRTEQGDSAMYLCASSSTEQGTQYFGPGTRLLVL.

This clonotype was seen ten or more times. V is TRBV19 and J is TRBJ2-7; D tentatively reads TRBD1 or TRBD2 (6 bases each). V was trimmed by 0 bases and J by 6 bases, leaving 15 bases between them. The CDR3 covers 15 residues. From germline, CDR1 is LNHDA and CDR2 SQIVND (reference sequence). CDR3 in amino acids: CASSIDRTGRFEQYF. In DNA form, the CDR3 reads TGTGCCAGTAGTATAGATCGAACAGGGAGGTTCGAGCAGTACTTC.

This clonotype was detected ten times or more. V usage is TRBV11-2 and J usage is TRBJ1-6; 8 nucleotides agree with TRBD1. The CDR3 contains 18 residues. Trimming took 3 bases from V and 5 from J; bases not matched to a gene: 12. The V gene's germline CDR1 is SGHAT and CDR2 FQNNGV. The chain's CDR3 is CASSLIRTGWGNNSPLHF. The CDR3 DNA reads as TGTGCCAGCAGCTTGATCAGGACAGGGTGGGGAAATAATTCACCCCTCCACTTT.

In its sample, this clonotype was seen many times. V and J are TRBV12-3 or TRBV12-4 and TRBJ2-7; D is tentatively TRBD1 or TRBD2 (5 bases each). This CDR3 spans 13 amino acids. V lost 3 bases and J 9 bases, leaving 15 bases between the germline ends. The CDR3 spells CASSLGRPSGQYF. DNA for the CDR3: TGTGCCAGCAGTTTGGGACGACCGTCCGGGCAGTACTTC.

The chain recombines TRBV30 with TRBJ2-5, with a tentative D call TRBD1 (6 bases). The ends were cut back, 0 bases at V and 1 base at J, with 12 bases in the middle. Germline V lookup: CDR1 GTSNPN, CDR2 SVGIG (reference sequence). The CDR3 consists of 15 residues. The CDR3 nucleotides are TGTGCCTGGAGTGTACGTCCCAGGGGCCAAGAGACCCAGTACTTC. As protein: CAWSVRPRGQETQYF.

This clonotype has at least ten counts. The V gene is TRBV4-1, the J gene TRBJ2-2; TRBD1 matches 7 bases. The CDR3 contains 13 residues. Germline lookup yields CDR1 MGHRA and CDR2 YSYEKL. V was clipped by 3 bases and J by 8 bases; unmatched bases: 3. CDR3 nucleotides: TGCGCCAGCAGCCAGCAGGGGGAGGGGGAGCTGTTTTTT. As protein: CASSQQGEGELFF.

This clonotype was seen repeatedly, ten times or more. The chain has TRBV20-1 and TRBJ2-5, with TRBD2 identical over 12 bases. Trimming removed 5 bases from V and 9 bases from J; junction bases left unmatched: 19. The germline V gene encodes CDR1 DFQATT and CDR2 SNEGSKA (reference sequence). The CDR3 runs to 17 residues. The CDR3 sequence is CSAPHRATSGSPVAQYF. CDR3 in DNA: TGCAGTGCTCCTCACCGCGCGACTAGCGGGAGCCCAGTGGCCCAGTACTTC.

This clonotype appeared many times. The chain combines TRBV27 with TRBJ2-7, with unresolved D. This CDR3 comprises 12 residues. Germline assignment: CDR1 MNHEY and CDR2 SMNVEV (reference sequence). V dropped 5 bases and J dropped 5 bases, with 10 bases sitting between them. CDR3 bases: TGTGCCAGCAGTACTCTCCTTAACGAGCAGTACTTC. This translates into CASSTLLNEQYF.

This clonotype was counted at least ten times. The V gene is TRBV12-3 or TRBV12-4, the J gene TRBJ1-2, with D perhaps TRBD1 (5 bases). The CDR3 length is 13 residues. V was shortened by 2 bases and J by 4 bases, with 8 bases between the two germline ends. CDR3 sequence (DNA): TGTGCCAGCAGTTTAAAGGGGCCCTATGGCTACACCTTC. Translation: CASSLKGPYGYTF.

The table lists this clonotype with many counts. The V gene is TRBV2, the J gene TRBJ1-2; tentatively, D is TRBD1 (5 bases). Trimming took 2 bases from V and 8 from J, leaving 12 bases between them. Looked up from germline, CDR1 is SNHLY and CDR2 is FYNNEI. This CDR3 spans 13 amino acids. In DNA form, the CDR3 reads TGTGCCAGCAGTGAATCAGGGAACAGCGGCTACACCTTC. This codes for CASSESGNSGYTF. The full variable domain, rest sourced from reference TRBV2 and TRBJ1-2, is EPEVTQTPSHQVTQMGQEVILRCVPISNHLYFYWYRQILGQKVEFLVSFYNNEISEKSEIFDDQFSVERPDGSNFTLKIRSTKLEDSAMYFCASSESGNSGYTFGSGTRLTVV.

The table lists this clonotype with many counts. This chain joins TRBV4-1 and TRBJ1-2; D not certain. V dropped 1 base and J dropped 3 bases, with 12 bases sitting between them. CDR1 is MGHRA and CDR2 is YSYEKL in the germline V gene. The CDR3 is made up of 15 amino acids. Here the CDR3 reads CASSQGPSTYYGYTF. In DNA, the CDR3 is TGCGCCAGCAGCCAAGGGCCCTCTACTTACTATGGCTACACCTTC.

Many counts were recorded for this clonotype. The J gene is TRBJ1-5, the V gene TRBV7-9; TRBD1 matches at 8 bases. The junction had 5 bases not matched to a gene; V was cut back by 0 bases and J by 4 bases. The CDR3 loop spans 16 amino acids. CDR1 and CDR2 (germline): SEHNR, FQNEAQ (reference sequence). For the CDR3, the DNA is TGTGCCAGCAGCTTAGCGGTCGGGACAGGTAATCAGCCCCAGCATTTT. Its translation: CASSLAVGTGNQPQHF. The whole variable domain, remainder taken from reference TRBV7-9 and TRBJ1-5, is DTGVSQNPRHKITKRGQNVTFRCDPISEHNRLYWYRQTLGQGPEFLTYFQNEAQLEKSRLLSDRFSAERPKGSFSTLEIQRTEQGDSAMYLCASSLAVGTGNQPQHFGDGTRLSIL.

This clonotype showed up many times. The chain couples TRBV4-1 to TRBJ1-2; possibly TRBD1 for D (6 bases). Germline V CDR1 and CDR2: MGHRA, YSYEKL. CDR3 length: 14 residues. With 2 bases removed from V and 7 bases from J, the gap between germline ends came to 14 bases. CDR3 DNA: TGCGCCAGCAGCCAAAACACAGGGTTCCGTGGCTACACCTTC. Protein sequence: CASSQNTGFRGYTF.

This clonotype has a count of ten or more. This chain links TRBV30 with TRBJ2-4; D perhaps matches TRBD1 (7 bases). Germline-derived CDR1 and CDR2 are GTSNPN and SVGIG (reference sequence). V was shortened by 2 bases and J by 11 bases, with 16 bases between the two germline ends. This CDR3 region has 13 residues. This chain's CDR3 is CAWSPGTQGVQYF. DNA for the CDR3: TGTGCCTGGAGTCCCGGGACTCAGGGGGTTCAGTACTTC.

At least ten counts were recorded for this clonotype. V and J are TRBV7-9 and TRBJ1-6; 10 nucleotides match TRBD1. The CDR3 loop spans 14 amino acids. The trim removed 5 bases at V and 8 bases at J, leaving 3 bases unmatched. The germline gives CDR1 SEHNR, CDR2 FQNEAQ (reference sequence). For the CDR3, the DNA is TGTGCCAGCAGCCCGGGGACAGGGGATTCACCCCTCCACTTT. It is translated as CASSPGTGDSPLHF. Combining the CDR3 with reference TRBV7-9 and TRBJ1-6 gives the whole variable domain DTGVSQNPRHKITKRGQNVTFRCDPISEHNRLYWYRQTLGQGPEFLTYFQNEAQLEKSRLLSDRFSAERPKGSFSTLEIQRTEQGDSAMYLCASSPGTGDSPLHFGNGTRLTVT.

This clonotype was picked up a small number of times. V and J are TRBV6-5 and TRBJ2-5, with a weak D call TRBD1 (6 bases). The CDR3 is 16 amino acids. With 2 bases removed from V and 0 bases from J, the gap between germline ends came to 13 bases. CDR1 MNHEY and CDR2 SVGAGI come from the germline V gene. The CDR3 region is CASSYIRGMYQETQYF. CDR3 in DNA: TGTGCCAGCAGTTACATCAGGGGAATGTACCAAGAGACCCAGTACTTC.